This TCR beta chain came from a study of tumor and adjacent non-tumor tissue in lung cancer. Study background: The patients, some ten men and 5 women, were about 31 to 76 with stage I to III disease.

This CDR3 contains 14 residues. CDR1 and CDR2 from the germline V gene are MGHRA and YSYEKL. A single count supports this clonotype. As yet, its antigen is unknown. Germline is not matched at one junction end, which may reflect a read error. The library came from three nested PCR rounds adapted from ARM-PCR protocols. TCRdb used MiXCR to reprocess the multiplex PCR reads, holding one entry per CDR3 protein. In the table there are tens of thousands of distinct CDR3 sequences, around 74% of which are singletons. Study-level findings and limits: Tumor repertoires had a smaller top 100 clone share than normal lung. Shorter survival was associated with higher TCR diversity in tumors. Tumor tissue had significantly higher TCR diversity than normal lung.

This sample's RNA came from whole unsorted tissue. The V and J genes are TRBV4-1 and TRBJ1-4; no clear D gene. This clonotype was sampled from a woman aged 50 to 60 with non-small cell lung cancer. Sample: lung tumor tissue. The CDR3 sequence: CASSQGATIEKLFF. The DNA for the CDR3 is TGCGCCAGCAGCCAAGGGGCAACTATTGAAAAACTATTTTTT.